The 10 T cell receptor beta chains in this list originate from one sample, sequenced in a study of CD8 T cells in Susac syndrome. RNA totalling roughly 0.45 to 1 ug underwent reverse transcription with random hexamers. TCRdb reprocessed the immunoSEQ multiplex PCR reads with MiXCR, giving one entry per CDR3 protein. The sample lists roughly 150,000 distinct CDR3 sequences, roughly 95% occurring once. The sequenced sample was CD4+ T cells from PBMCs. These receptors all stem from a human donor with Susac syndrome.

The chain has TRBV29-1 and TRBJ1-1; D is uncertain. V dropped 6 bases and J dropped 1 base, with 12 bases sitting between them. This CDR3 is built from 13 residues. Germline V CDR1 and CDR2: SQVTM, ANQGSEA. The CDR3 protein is CSVLDRGNTEAFF. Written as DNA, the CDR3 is TGCAGCGTATTGGACCGGGGGAACACTGAAGCTTTCTTT.

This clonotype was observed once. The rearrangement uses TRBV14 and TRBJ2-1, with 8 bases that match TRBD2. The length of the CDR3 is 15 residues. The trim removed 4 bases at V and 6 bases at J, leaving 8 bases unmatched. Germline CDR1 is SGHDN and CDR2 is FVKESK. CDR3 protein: CASSPGRGGPNEQFF. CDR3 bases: TGTGCCAGCAGCCCTGGTCGGGGGGGCCCCAATGAGCAGTTCTTC.

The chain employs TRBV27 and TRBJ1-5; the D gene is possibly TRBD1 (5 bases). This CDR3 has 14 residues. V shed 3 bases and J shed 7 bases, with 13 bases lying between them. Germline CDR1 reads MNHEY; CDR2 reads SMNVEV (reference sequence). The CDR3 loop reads CASSFLGLGQPQHF. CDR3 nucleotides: TGTGCCAGCAGTTTTCTGGGACTTGGCCAGCCCCAGCATTTT.

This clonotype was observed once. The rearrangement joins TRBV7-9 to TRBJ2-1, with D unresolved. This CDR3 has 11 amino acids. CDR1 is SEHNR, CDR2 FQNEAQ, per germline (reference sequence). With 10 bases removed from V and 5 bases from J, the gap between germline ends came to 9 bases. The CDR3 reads CAIRNDNEQFF. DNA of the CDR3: TGTGCCATTCGAAACGACAATGAGCAGTTCTTC. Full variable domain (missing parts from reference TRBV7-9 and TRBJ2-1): DTGVSQNPRHKITKRGQNVTFRCDPISEHNRLYWYRQTLGQGPEFLTYFQNEAQLEKSRLLSDRFSAERPKGSFSTLEIQRTEQGDSAMYLCAIRNDNEQFFGPGTRLTVL.

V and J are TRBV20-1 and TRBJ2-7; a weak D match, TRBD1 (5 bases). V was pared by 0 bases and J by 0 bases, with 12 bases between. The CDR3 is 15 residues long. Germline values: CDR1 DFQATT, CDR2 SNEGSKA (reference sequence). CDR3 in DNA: TGCAGTGCTAGAGATGGGGCCCATAGCTCCTACGAGCAGTACTTC. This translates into CSARDGAHSSYEQYF.

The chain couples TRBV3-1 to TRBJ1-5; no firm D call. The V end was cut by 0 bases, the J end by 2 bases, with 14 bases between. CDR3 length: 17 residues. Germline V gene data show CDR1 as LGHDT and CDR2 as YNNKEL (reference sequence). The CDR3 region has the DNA TGTGCCAGCAGCCAAGATAAGACCCTCGCGGGCAATCAGCCCCAGCATTTT. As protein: CASSQDKTLAGNQPQHF.

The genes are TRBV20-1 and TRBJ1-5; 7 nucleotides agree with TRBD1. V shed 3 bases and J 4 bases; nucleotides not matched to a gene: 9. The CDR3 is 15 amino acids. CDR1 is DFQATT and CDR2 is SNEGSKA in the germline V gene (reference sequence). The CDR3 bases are TGCAGTGCTAGTACGCCGGGACAGAGAAATCAGCCCCAGCATTTT. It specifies CSASTPGQRNQPQHF.

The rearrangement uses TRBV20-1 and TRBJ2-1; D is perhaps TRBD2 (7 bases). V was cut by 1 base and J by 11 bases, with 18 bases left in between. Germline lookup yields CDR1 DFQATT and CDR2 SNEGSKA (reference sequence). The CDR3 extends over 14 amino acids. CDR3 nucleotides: TGCAGTGCTAGAGGGGGGAGGGGGTGGCTTAAGCAGTTCTTC. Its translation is CSARGGRGWLKQFF.

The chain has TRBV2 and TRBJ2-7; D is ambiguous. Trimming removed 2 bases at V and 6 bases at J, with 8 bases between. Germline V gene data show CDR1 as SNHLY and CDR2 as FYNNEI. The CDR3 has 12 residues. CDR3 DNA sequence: TGTGCCAGCAGTGAACCGCCGACCGAGCAGTACTTC. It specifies CASSEPPTEQYF.

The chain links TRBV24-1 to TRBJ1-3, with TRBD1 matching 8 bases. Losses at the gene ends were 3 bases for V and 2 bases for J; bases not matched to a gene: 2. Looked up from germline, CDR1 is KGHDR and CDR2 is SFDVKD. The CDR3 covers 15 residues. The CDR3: CATSDLDRAGNTIYF. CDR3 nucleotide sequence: TGTGCCACCAGTGATCTGGACAGGGCTGGAAACACCATATATTTT.